This TCR beta chain was profiled in a study of T cells in localized non-small cell lung cancer. Trimming removed 5 bases from V and 7 bases from J, with 15 bases in between. CDR1 PRHDT and CDR2 FYEKMQ come from the germline V gene (reference sequence). The CDR3 loop spans 14 amino acids. Study-wide results and caveats: Among the top 100 tumor clones, a median about 58 appeared in adjacent lung. Higher T cell density in the blood was associated with longer overall survival, whereas higher adjacent-lung clonality associated with shorter survival. Uninvolved adjacent lung showed higher T cell clonality than tumor. The study sequenced only one region of the tumor. As a result, intratumor heterogeneity could not be excluded and remains possible.

The data were produced by immunoSEQ multiplex PCR, yet TCRdb's version contains in-frame clones alone and is incomplete. Of 23,000 or so clones listed, roughly 88% are singletons. For this clone: Its specificity is unknown.

The source material was peripheral blood mononuclear cells, sampled before any cancer treatment. The V and J genes are TRBV13 and TRBJ1-5; D is ambiguous. The TCR originated in a woman aged 40 to 75 with stage III lung adenocarcinoma. The CDR3 DNA reads TGTGCCAGCAGCCTCCGACCGGCGGGGCAGCCCCAGCATTTT. Its protein product is CASSLRPAGQPQHF.